Below, 20 T cell receptor beta chains from the same sample are listed, as sequenced in a study of shared clonotypes between healthy human individuals. Some clones are missing from TCRdb's copy, which holds only in-frame ones; the method was immunoSEQ multiplex PCR. Among roughly 1.5 million clones listed, 95% to 99% were seen once. The sample was naive CD4+ T cells sorted from blood. Subset given: CD45RA+ positively selected. The receptors were sampled from a man under 40 in good health.

The CDR3 DNA follows: TGTGCCAGCAGCTTATCGCTAGCTTGGGAGGAGACCCAGTACTTC. Translating gives CASSLSLAWEETQYF. The genes are TRBV7-9 and TRBJ2-5, with D perhaps matching TRBD2 (5 bases). The CDR3 length is 15 residues. Germline V gives CDR1 SEHNR, CDR2 FQNEAQ (reference sequence). Deletions cut 2 bases from V and 5 bases from J, with 15 bases between.

The chain uses TRBV5-5 and TRBJ2-2; D assignment may be TRBD1 or TRBD2 (5 bases each). Per the germline V gene, CDR1 is SGHKS and CDR2 is YYEKEE (reference sequence). CDR3 length: 16 amino acids. With 1 base removed from V and 4 bases from J, the gap between germline ends came to 14 bases. CDR3 in amino acids: CASSLLGVEPTGELFF. DNA for the CDR3: TGTGCCAGCAGCTTGTTGGGGGTAGAACCCACCGGGGAGCTGTTTTTT.

The J gene is TRBJ2-3, the V gene TRBV7-3, with D perhaps matching TRBD2 (6 bases). V was pared by 5 bases and J by 4 bases, with 10 bases between. This CDR3 region has 13 residues. In germline, CDR1 is SGHTA, CDR2 FQGTGA. CDR3 sequence reads: CASSIGGSDTQYF. Written as DNA, the CDR3 is TGTGCCAGCAGCATTGGGGGGTCAGATACGCAGTATTTT.

The chain combines TRBV28 with TRBJ2-3; D ambiguous. This CDR3 contains 12 residues. Germline CDR1 MDHEN, CDR2 SYDVKM. V was pared by 6 bases and J by 5 bases, with 9 bases between. This CDR3 reads CASSSLQDTQYF. The CDR3 region has the DNA TGTGCCAGCAGCTCCCTCCAAGATACGCAGTATTTT.

This clone was recorded only once. J is TRBJ2-1 and V is TRBV7-9; D remains ambiguous. V shed 3 bases and J shed 6 bases, with 12 bases lying between them. This CDR3 contains 14 residues. Germline V gives CDR1 SEHNR, CDR2 FQNEAQ (reference sequence). CDR3 sequence (DNA): TGTGCCAGCAGCTTGGGTTCCCGCGGCAATGAGCAGTTCTTC. Amino acids: CASSLGSRGNEQFF.

The CDR3, as DNA: TGCGCCAGCAGCTTTAGGACAGGGAAAGAGACCCAGTACTTC. Residues: CASSFRTGKETQYF. The gene calls are TRBV5-1 and TRBJ2-5; 8 nucleotides match TRBD1. Germline values: CDR1 SGHRS, CDR2 YFSETQ. Trimming removed 2 bases from V and 3 bases from J; junction bases left unmatched: 3. This CDR3 region has 14 residues.

The J gene is TRBJ2-6, the V gene TRBV5-1; D remains ambiguous. The CDR3 extends over 14 amino acids. V was shortened by 7 bases and J by 0 bases, with 8 bases between the two germline ends. Per the germline V gene, CDR1 is SGHRS and CDR2 is YFSETQ. CDR3 in amino acids: CASEDLSGANVLTF. As DNA, the CDR3 is TGCGCCAGCGAAGACCTCTCTGGGGCCAACGTCCTGACTTTC.

This clone has a single count. The chain carries TRBV18 and TRBJ2-2, with D unclear. V dropped 3 bases and J dropped 5 bases, with 7 bases sitting between them. The CDR3 contains 13 residues. Germline CDR1 reads KGHSH; CDR2 reads LQKENI. The CDR3 reads CASSPIETGELFF. The CDR3 nucleotides read TGTGCCAGCTCACCGATAGAAACCGGGGAGCTGTTTTTT.

The gene calls are TRBV5-1 and TRBJ2-1; 8 nucleotides line up with TRBD1. Germline CDR1 and CDR2: SGHRS and YFSETQ. Unmatched junction bases numbered 2, after V lost 0 bases and J lost 3 bases. The CDR3 contains 15 residues. The chain's CDR3 is CASSLVGTGYNEQFF. The DNA of the CDR3 is TGCGCCAGCAGCTTGGTTGGGACAGGCTACAATGAGCAGTTCTTC.

V is TRBV28 and J is TRBJ1-2; no reliable D call. V was shortened by 3 bases and J by 4 bases, with 15 bases between the two germline ends. The CDR3 consists of 15 residues. CDR1 and CDR2 from the germline V gene are MDHEN and SYDVKM. The CDR3: CASSFFYSRRYGYTF. CDR3 DNA sequence: TGTGCCAGCAGTTTTTTCTACAGCCGCCGCTATGGCTACACCTTC.

Written as DNA, the CDR3 is TGTGCCAGCAGCCGAGGACTAGCGGACTACAACAATGAGCAGTTCTTC. Its protein is CASSRGLADYNNEQFF. The V gene is TRBV28, the J gene TRBJ2-1, with 10 bases that match TRBD2. The CDR3 sequence is 16 residues long. Germline lookup yields CDR1 MDHEN and CDR2 SYDVKM. The V and J ends lost 6 bases and 5 bases, in that order; junction bases with no gene match: 10.

The rearrangement links TRBV28 to TRBJ2-1, with 7 bases aligning to TRBD2. V was clipped by 5 bases and J by 5 bases; unmatched bases: 12. Per germline, CDR1 MDHEN and CDR2 SYDVKM. This CDR3 is built from 16 residues. The CDR3 loop is CASSDTGTMAHNEQFF. The DNA for the CDR3 is TGTGCCAGCAGTGATACCGGGACTATGGCCCACAATGAGCAGTTCTTC.

This chain uses TRBV29-1 with TRBJ2-7, with D perhaps matching TRBD1 (6 bases). The CDR3 runs to 14 residues. Germline assignment: CDR1 SQVTM and CDR2 ANQGSEA. Deletions cut 5 bases from V and 0 bases from J, with 14 bases between. CDR3 bases: TGCAGCGTTTCGGACAGTCCTTCCTCCTACGAGCAGTACTTC. It yields the protein CSVSDSPSSYEQYF.

The chain recombines TRBV29-1 with TRBJ2-3; a weak D match, TRBD2 (6 bases). V was clipped by 4 bases and J by 2 bases, with 13 bases between them. CDR1 and CDR2 (germline): SQVTM, ANQGSEA. CDR3 length: 14 amino acids. This CDR3 is CSVVARDSTDTQYF. The CDR3 DNA is TGCAGCGTTGTGGCCAGGGACTCCACAGATACGCAGTATTTT.

Notes on this clone: The identical CDR3 is also encoded by other nucleotide sequences in the sample. The V and J genes are TRBV7-2 and TRBJ2-7; tentative D call: TRBD2 (6 bases). This CDR3 contains 14 residues. Trimming took 3 bases from V and 0 from J, leaving 9 bases between them. In germline, CDR1 is SGHTA, CDR2 FQGNSA. Here the CDR3 reads CASSFAGSSYEQYF. CDR3 bases: TGTGCCAGCAGCTTTGCGGGATCCTCCTACGAGCAGTACTTC.

The rearrangement uses TRBV4-1 and TRBJ1-3; D is ambiguous. The length of the CDR3 is 17 residues. Trimming removed 1 base from V and 4 bases from J, with 17 bases in between. Germline loops: CDR1 MGHRA, CDR2 YSYEKL. The CDR3 DNA sequence: TGCGCCAGCAGCCAAGCCCTCATAGCGTCCACCGGAAACACCATATATTTT. It codes for CASSQALIASTGNTIYF.

The chain couples TRBV28 to TRBJ2-7, with D perhaps matching TRBD2 (5 bases). V was shortened by 3 bases and J by 0 bases, with 9 bases between the two germline ends. There are 14 residues in the CDR3. Germline V lookup: CDR1 MDHEN, CDR2 SYDVKM. The CDR3 DNA reads TGTGCCAGCAGTTTTCGTCTAGCCTCCTACGAGCAGTACTTC. Its protein product is CASSFRLASYEQYF.

The chain couples TRBV15 to TRBJ2-5, with 8 bases identical to TRBD1. CDR1 LNHNV and CDR2 YYDKDF come from the germline V gene (reference sequence). V lost 3 bases, J lost 4 bases, and 4 bases stayed unmatched. This CDR3 comprises 14 residues. CDR3 region: CATSSRTGIETQYF. In DNA form, the CDR3 reads TGTGCCACCAGCAGCCGGACAGGGATAGAGACCCAGTACTTC.

This clone is a singleton in its sample. The chain links TRBV5-6 to TRBJ1-5; no definite D call. Per germline, CDR1 SGHDT and CDR2 YYEEEE. This CDR3 contains 15 residues. V lost 0 bases and J 0 bases, leaving 7 bases between the germline ends. CDR3 residues: CASSLGQPSNQPQHF. The CDR3 DNA reads TGTGCCAGCAGCTTGGGTCAACCTAGCAATCAGCCCCAGCATTTT. Full variable domain (missing parts from reference TRBV5-6 and TRBJ1-5): DAGVTQSPTHLIKTRGQQVTLRCSPKSGHDTVSWYQQALGQGPQFIFQYYEEEERQRGNFPDRFSGHQFPNYSSELNVNALLLGDSALYLCASSLGQPSNQPQHFGDGTRLSIL.

The V gene is TRBV11-2, the J gene TRBJ2-7, with 7 nucleotides matching TRBD2. Germline V gene lookup returns CDR1 SGHAT and CDR2 FQNNGV. The CDR3 extends over 17 amino acids. V shed 0 bases and J 7 bases; nucleotides not matched to a gene: 15. The DNA of the CDR3 is TGTGCCAGCAGCTTAGAACCGTCGTGGGCAGGGAGGGTTGAGCAGTACTTC. Its translation is CASSLEPSWAGRVEQYF.